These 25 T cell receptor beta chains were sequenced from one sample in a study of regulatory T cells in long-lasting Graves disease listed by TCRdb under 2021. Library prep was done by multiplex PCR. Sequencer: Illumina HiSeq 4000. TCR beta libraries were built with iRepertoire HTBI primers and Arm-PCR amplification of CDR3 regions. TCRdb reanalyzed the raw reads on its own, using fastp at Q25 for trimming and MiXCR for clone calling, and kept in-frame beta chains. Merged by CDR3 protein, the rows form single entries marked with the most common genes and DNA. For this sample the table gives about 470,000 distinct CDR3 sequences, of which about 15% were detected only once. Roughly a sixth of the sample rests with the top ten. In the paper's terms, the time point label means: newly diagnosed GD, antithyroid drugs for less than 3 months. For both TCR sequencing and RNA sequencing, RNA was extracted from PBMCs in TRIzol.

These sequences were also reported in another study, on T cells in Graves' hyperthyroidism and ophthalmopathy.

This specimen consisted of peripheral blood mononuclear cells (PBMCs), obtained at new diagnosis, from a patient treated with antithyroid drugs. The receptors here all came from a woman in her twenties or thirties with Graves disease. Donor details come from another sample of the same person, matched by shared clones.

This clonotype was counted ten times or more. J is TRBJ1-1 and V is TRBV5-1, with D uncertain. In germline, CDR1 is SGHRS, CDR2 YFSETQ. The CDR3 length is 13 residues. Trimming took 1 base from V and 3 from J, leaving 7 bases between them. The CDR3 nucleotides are TGCGCCAGCAGCTTGCTAGTTGACACTGAAGCTTTCTTT. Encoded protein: CASSLLVDTEAFF.

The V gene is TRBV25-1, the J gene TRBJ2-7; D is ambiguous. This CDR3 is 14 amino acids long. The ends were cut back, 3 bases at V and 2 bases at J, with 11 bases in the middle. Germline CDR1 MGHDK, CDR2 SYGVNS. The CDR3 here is CASSEQVEPYEQYF. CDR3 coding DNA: TGTGCCAGCAGTGAGCAGGTGGAACCCTACGAGCAGTACTTC.

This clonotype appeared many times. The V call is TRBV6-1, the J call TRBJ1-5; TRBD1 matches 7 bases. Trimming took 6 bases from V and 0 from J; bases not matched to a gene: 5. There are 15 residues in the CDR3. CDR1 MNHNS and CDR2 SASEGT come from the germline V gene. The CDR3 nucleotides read TGTGCCAGCAGGGTACAGGGGATTAGCAATCAGCCCCAGCATTTT. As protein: CASRVQGISNQPQHF.

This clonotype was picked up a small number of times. The CDR3 here is CASSIGLAGTDTQYF. The CDR3 DNA follows: TGTGCCAGTAGTATCGGACTAGCGGGAACAGATACGCAGTATTTT. V is TRBV19 and J is TRBJ2-3; TRBD2 matches 12 bases. CDR1 is LNHDA and CDR2 is SQIVND in the germline V gene (reference sequence). The CDR3 covers 15 residues. Germline trimming cut 3 bases from V and 3 bases from J; bases unmatched to any gene: 1.

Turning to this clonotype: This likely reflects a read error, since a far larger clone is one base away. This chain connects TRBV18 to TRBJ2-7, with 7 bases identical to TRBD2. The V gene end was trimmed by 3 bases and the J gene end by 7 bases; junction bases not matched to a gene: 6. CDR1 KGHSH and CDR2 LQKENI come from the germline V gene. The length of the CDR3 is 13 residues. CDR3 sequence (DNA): TGTGCCAGCTCACCCCTAGCGGCCAATGAGCAGTACTTC. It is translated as CASSPLAANEQYF.

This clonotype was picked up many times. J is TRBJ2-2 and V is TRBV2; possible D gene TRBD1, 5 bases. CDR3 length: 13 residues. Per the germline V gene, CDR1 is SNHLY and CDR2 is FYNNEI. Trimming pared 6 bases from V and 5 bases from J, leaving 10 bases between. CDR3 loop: CASRGVNTGELFF. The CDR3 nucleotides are TGTGCCAGCAGAGGGGTAAATACCGGGGAGCTGTTTTTT.

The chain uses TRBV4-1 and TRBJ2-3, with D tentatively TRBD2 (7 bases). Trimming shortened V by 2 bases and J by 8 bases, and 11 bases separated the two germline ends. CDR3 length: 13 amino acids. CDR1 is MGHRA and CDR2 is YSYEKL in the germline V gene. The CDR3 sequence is CASSQIRGGTQYF. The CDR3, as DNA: TGCGCCAGCAGCCAAATTAGGGGGGGTACGCAGTATTTT.

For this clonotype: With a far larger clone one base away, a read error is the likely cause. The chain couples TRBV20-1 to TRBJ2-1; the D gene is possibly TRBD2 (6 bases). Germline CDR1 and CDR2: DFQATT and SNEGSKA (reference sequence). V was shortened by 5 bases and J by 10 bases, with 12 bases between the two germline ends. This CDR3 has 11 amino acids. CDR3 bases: TGCAGTGCTCGGGAGCGGACCGAGCAGTTCTTC. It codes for CSARERTEQFF.

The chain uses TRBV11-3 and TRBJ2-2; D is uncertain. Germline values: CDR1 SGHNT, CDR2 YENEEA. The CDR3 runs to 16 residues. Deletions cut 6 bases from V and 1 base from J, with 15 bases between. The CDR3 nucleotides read TGTGCCAGCAGGTCTTCCGGGCCCCAGAACACCGGGGAGCTGTTTTTT. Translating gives CASRSSGPQNTGELFF. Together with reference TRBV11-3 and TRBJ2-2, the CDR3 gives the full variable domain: EAGVVQSPRYKIIEKKQPVAFWCNPISGHNTLYWYLQNLGQGPELLIRYENEEAVDDSQLPKDRFSAERLKGVDSTLKIQPAELGDSAVYLCASRSSGPQNTGELFFGEGSRLTVL.

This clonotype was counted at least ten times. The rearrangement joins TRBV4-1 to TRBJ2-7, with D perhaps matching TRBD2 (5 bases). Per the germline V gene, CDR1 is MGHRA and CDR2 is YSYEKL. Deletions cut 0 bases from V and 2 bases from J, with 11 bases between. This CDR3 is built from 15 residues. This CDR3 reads CASSQEKKRTYEQYF. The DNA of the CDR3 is TGCGCCAGCAGCCAAGAAAAGAAGCGGACCTACGAGCAGTACTTC.

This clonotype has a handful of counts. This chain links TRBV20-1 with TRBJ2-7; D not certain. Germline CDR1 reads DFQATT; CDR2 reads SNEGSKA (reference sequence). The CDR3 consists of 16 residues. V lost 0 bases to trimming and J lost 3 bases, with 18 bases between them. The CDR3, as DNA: TGCAGTGCTAGAGATGATTTCCCGGAGACTCTCTACGAGCAGTACTTC. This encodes CSARDDFPETLYEQYF.

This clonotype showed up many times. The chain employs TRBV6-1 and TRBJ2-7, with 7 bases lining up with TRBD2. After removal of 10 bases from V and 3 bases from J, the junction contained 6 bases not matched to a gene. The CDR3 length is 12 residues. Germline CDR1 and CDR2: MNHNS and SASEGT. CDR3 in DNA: TGTGCCACCCTCGGGGGGAACTACGAGCAGTACTTC. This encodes CATLGGNYEQYF.

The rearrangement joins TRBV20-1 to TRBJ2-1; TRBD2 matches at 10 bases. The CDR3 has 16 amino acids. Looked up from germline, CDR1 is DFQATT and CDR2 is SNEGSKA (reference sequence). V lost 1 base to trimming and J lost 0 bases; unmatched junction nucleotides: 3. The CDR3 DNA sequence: TGCAGTGCTAGAGGCTTAGCGGGGGGCTCCTACAATGAGCAGTTCTTC. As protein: CSARGLAGGSYNEQFF.

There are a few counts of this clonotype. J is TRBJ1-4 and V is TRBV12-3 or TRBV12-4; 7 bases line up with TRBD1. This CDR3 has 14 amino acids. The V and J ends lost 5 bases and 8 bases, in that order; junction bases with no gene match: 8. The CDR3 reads CASSLQGPGEKLFF. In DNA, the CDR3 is TGTGCCAGCAGTCTACAGGGGCCCGGGGAAAAACTGTTTTTT.

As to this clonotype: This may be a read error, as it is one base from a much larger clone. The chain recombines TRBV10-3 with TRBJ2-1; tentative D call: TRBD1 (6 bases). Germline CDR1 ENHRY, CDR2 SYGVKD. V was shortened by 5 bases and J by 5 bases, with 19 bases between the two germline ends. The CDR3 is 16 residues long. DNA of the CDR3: TGTGCCATCAGTCCAGGACAGTCAGGGACCCACAATGAGCAGTTCTTC. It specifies CAISPGQSGTHNEQFF.

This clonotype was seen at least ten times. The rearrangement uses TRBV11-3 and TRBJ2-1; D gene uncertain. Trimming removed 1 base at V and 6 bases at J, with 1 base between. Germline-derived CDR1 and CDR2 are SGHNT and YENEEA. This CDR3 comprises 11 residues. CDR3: CASSLVNEQFF. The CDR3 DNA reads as TGTGCCAGCAGCTTAGTCAATGAGCAGTTCTTC. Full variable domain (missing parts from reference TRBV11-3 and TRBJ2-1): EAGVVQSPRYKIIEKKQPVAFWCNPISGHNTLYWYLQNLGQGPELLIRYENEEAVDDSQLPKDRFSAERLKGVDSTLKIQPAELGDSAVYLCASSLVNEQFFGPGTRLTVL.

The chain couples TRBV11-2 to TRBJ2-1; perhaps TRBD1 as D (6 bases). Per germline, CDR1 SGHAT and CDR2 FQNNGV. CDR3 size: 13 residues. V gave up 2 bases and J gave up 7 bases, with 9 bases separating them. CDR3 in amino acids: CASSLLQGNEQFF. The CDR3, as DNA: TGTGCCAGCAGCTTACTCCAGGGGAATGAGCAGTTCTTC.

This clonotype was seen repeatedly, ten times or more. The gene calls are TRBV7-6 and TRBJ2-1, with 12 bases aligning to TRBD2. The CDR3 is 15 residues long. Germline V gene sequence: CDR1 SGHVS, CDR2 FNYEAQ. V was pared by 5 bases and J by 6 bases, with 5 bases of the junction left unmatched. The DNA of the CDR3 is TGTGCCAGCAGCCAACTAGCGGGAGGCCTCAATGAGCAGTTCTTC. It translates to CASSQLAGGLNEQFF.

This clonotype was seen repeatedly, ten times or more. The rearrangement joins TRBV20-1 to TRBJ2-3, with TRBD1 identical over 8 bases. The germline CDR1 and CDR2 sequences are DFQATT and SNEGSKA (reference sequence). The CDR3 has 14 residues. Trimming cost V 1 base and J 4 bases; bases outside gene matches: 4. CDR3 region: CSARGYRGADTQYF. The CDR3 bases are TGCAGTGCTAGAGGGTACAGGGGGGCAGATACGCAGTATTTT.

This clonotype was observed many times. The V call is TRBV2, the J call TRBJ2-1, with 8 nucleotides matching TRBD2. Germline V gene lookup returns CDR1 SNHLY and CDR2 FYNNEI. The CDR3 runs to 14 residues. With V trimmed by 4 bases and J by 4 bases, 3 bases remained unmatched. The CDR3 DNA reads TGTGCCAGCAGTGCCGGGAGGGCTTACAATGAGCAGTTCTTC. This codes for CASSAGRAYNEQFF.

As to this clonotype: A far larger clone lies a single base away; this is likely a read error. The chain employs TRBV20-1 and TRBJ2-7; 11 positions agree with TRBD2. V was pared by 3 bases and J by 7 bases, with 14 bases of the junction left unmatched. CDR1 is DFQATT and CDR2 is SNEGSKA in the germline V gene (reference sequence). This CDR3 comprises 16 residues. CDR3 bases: TGCAGTGCTAGCAGTAGCGGGAGGGTATCCTACAATGAGCAGTACTTC. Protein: CSASSSGRVSYNEQYF.

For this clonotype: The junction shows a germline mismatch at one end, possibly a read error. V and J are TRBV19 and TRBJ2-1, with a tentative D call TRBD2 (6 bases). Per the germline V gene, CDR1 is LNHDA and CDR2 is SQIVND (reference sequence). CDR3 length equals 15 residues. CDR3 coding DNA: TGTGCCAGTAGTATAGTGGCGGGGTCCTACAGTGAGCAGTTCTTC. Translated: CASSIVAGSYSEQFF.

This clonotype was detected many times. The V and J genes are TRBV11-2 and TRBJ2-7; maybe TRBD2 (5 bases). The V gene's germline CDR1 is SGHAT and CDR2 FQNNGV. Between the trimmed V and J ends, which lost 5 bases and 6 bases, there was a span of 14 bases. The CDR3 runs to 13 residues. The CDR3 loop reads CASSPGGPLEQYF. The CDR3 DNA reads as TGTGCCAGCAGCCCCGGAGGCCCCCTCGAGCAGTACTTC.

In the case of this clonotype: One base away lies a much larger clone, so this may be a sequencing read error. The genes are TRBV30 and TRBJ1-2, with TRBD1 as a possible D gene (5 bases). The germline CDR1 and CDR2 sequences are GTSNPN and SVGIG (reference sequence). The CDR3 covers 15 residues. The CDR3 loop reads CAWSLGPPEPYSYTF. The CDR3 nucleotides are TGTGCCTGGAGTCTGGGGCCCCCGGAACCCTATAGCTACACCTTC.

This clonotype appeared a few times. CDR3: CASSFDIKGYSGNTIYF. The DNA for the CDR3 is TGTGCCAGCAGCTTCGACATCAAAGGGTACTCTGGAAACACCATATATTTT. The chain links TRBV7-9 to TRBJ1-3; no clear D gene. Looked up from germline, CDR1 is SEHNR and CDR2 is FQNEAQ (reference sequence). V lost 3 bases and J 0 bases, leaving 15 bases between the germline ends. The CDR3 runs 17 residues.